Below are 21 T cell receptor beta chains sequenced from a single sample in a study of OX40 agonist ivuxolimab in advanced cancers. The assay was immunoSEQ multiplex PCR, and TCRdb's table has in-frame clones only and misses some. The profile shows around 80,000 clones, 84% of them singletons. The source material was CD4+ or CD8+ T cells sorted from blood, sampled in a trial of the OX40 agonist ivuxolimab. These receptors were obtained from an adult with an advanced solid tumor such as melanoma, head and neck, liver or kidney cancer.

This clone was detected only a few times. This CDR3 reads CASSEAQYSGYTF. The CDR3 DNA sequence: TGTGCCAGCAGTGAAGCGCAGTACTCTGGCTACACCTTC. V usage is TRBV2 and J usage is TRBJ1-2; D not resolved. CDR1 SNHLY and CDR2 FYNNEI come from the germline V gene. The CDR3 extends over 13 amino acids. V was shortened by 0 bases and J by 7 bases, with 9 bases between the two germline ends.

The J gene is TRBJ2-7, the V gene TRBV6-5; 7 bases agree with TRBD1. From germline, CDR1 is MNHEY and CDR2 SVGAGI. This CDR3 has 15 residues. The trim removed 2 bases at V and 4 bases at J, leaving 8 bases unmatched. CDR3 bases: TGTGCCAGCAGTTACCGGGACAGCTTTTGGTACGAGCAGTACTTC. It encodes CASSYRDSFWYEQYF.

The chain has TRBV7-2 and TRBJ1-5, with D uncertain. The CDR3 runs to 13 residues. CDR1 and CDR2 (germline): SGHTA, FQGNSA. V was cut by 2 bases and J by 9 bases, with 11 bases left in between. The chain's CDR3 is CASSLNSFGPQHF. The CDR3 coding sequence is TGTGCCAGCAGCTTAAACAGTTTTGGGCCCCAGCATTTT.

The CDR3 DNA sequence: TGTGCCAGCAGTGGGGGGTCGTGGGACAGGTATAATTCACCCCTCCACTTT. Translated: CASSGGSWDRYNSPLHF. The V gene is TRBV2, the J gene TRBJ1-6; TRBD1 agrees at 8 bases. V dropped 4 bases and J dropped 4; count of bases not matched to a gene: 9. Germline V gives CDR1 SNHLY, CDR2 FYNNEI. CDR3 length equals 17 residues. The full variable domain, in which reference TRBV2 and TRBJ1-6 provide the parts outside the CDR3, is EPEVTQTPSHQVTQMGQEVILRCVPISNHLYFYWYRQILGQKVEFLVSFYNNEISEKSEIFDDQFSVERPDGSNFTLKIRSTKLEDSAMYFCASSGGSWDRYNSPLHFGNGTRLTVT.

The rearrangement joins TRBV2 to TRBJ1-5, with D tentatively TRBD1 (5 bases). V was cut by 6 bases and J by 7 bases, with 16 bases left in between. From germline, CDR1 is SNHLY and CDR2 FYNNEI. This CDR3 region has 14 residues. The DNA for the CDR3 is TGTGCCAGCAGCCAGACAGTACGGAAACAGCCCCAGCATTTT. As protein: CASSQTVRKQPQHF.

Here the CDR3 DNA reads TGTGCCAGTAGTATAGGAACAGGATACTATGGCTACACCTTC. Its translation is CASSIGTGYYGYTF. The chain couples TRBV19 to TRBJ1-2, with a weak D call TRBD1 (5 bases). CDR3 length equals 14 residues. Trimming took off 1 base at V and 3 bases at J, with 9 bases between the two ends. The germline gives CDR1 LNHDA, CDR2 SQIVND (reference sequence).

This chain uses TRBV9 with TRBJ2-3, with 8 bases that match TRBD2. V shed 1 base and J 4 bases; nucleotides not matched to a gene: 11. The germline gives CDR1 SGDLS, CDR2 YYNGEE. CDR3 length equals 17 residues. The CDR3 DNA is TGTGCCAGCAGCGTAATTCCGGGACTAGAAATTGCAGATACGCAGTATTTT. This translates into CASSVIPGLEIADTQYF.

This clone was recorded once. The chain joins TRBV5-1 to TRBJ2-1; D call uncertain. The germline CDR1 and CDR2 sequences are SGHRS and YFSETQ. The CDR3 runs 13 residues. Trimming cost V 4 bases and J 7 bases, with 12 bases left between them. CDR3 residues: CASSNTPINEQFF. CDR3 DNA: TGCGCCAGCAGCAACACACCGATTAATGAGCAGTTCTTC.

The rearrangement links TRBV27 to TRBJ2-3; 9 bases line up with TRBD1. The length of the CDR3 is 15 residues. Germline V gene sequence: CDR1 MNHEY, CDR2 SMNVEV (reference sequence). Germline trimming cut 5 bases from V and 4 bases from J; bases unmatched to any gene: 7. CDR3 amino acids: CASSPGTGWADTQYF. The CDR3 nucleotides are TGTGCCAGCAGTCCCGGGACAGGGTGGGCAGATACGCAGTATTTT.

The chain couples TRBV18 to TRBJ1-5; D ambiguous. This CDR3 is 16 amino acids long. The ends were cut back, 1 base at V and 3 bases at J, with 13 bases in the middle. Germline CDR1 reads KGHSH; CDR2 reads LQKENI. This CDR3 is CASSPQSGVNNQPQHF. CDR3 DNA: TGTGCCAGCTCACCACAGTCCGGGGTGAACAATCAGCCCCAGCATTTT.

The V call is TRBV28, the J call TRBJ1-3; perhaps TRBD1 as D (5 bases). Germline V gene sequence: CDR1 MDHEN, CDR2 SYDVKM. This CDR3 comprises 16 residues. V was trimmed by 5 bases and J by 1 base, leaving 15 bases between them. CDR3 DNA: TGTGCCAGCAGTACCCTCATTGACAGTTCTGGAAACACCATATATTTT. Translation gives CASSTLIDSSGNTIYF.

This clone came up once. The CDR3: CAWSGIREQYF. CDR3 coding DNA: TGTGCCTGGTCAGGGATTCGAGAGCAGTACTTC. The chain employs TRBV30 and TRBJ2-5; possible D gene TRBD1, 5 bases. CDR3 size: 11 residues. Per germline, CDR1 GTSNPN and CDR2 SVGIG (reference sequence). Trimming removed 5 bases from V and 11 bases from J, with 15 bases in between.

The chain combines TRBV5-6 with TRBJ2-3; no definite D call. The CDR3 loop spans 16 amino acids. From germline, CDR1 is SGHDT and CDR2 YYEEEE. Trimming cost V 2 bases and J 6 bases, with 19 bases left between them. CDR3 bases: TGTGCCAGCAGCTTACAGCGCTTCTTGGGTGGGGATACGCAGTATTTT. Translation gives CASSLQRFLGGDTQYF.

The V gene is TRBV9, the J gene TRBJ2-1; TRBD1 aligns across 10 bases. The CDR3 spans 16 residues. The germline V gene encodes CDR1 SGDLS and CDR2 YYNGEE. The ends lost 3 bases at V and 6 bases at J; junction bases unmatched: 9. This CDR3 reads CASSAQGRTGGNEQFF. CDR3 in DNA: TGTGCCAGCAGCGCCCAGGGAAGGACAGGGGGCAATGAGCAGTTCTTC. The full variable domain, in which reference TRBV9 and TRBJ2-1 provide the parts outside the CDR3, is DSGVTQTPKHLITATGQRVTLRCSPRSGDLSVYWYQQSLDQGLQFLIQYYNGEERAKGNILERFSAQQFPDLHSELNLSSLELGDSALYFCASSAQGRTGGNEQFFGPGTRLTVL.

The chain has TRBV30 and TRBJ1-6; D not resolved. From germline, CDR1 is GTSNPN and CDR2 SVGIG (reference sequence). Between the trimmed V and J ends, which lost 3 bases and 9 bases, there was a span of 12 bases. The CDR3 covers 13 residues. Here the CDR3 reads CAWSPNMGSPLHF. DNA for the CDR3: TGTGCCTGGAGCCCCAACATGGGTTCACCCCTCCACTTT.

CDR3 coding DNA: TGCGCCAGCAGCTTTGGCAGGGGGAACTATGGCTACACCTTC. It encodes CASSFGRGNYGYTF. The chain uses TRBV5-1 and TRBJ1-2; TRBD1 matches 7 bases. Looked up from germline, CDR1 is SGHRS and CDR2 is YFSETQ. The CDR3 runs 14 residues. The J segment lost 2 bases and the V segment lost 2 bases, leaving 3 bases of the junction unmatched. Full variable domain (rest looked up from reference TRBV5-1 and TRBJ1-2): KAGVTQTPRYLIKTRGQQVTLSCSPISGHRSVSWYQQTPGQGLQFLFEYFSETQRNKGNFPGRFSGRQFSNSRSEMNVSTLELGDSALYLCASSFGRGNYGYTFGSGTRLTVV.

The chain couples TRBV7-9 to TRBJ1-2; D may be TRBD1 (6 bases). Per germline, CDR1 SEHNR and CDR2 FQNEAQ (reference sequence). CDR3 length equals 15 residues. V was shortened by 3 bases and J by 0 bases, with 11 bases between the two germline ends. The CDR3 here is CASSFGGLANYGYTF. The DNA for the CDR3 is TGTGCCAGCAGCTTCGGGGGCCTAGCTAACTATGGCTACACCTTC.

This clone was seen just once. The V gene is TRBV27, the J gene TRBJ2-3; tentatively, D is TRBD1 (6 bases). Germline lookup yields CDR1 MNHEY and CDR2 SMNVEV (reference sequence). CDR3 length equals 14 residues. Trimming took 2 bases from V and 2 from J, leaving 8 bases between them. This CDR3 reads CASSLGQTTDTQYF. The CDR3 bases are TGTGCCAGCAGTTTAGGACAGACCACAGATACGCAGTATTTT.

The DNA of the CDR3 is TGTGCCAGCAGTTTCGCGACAACCCGAGGGACTGAAGCTTTCTTT. It translates to CASSFATTRGTEAFF. This rearrangement joins TRBV28 to TRBJ1-1; the D is unclear. Trimming removed 3 bases at V and 5 bases at J, with 16 bases between. The CDR3 extends over 15 amino acids. Looked up from germline, CDR1 is MDHEN and CDR2 is SYDVKM.

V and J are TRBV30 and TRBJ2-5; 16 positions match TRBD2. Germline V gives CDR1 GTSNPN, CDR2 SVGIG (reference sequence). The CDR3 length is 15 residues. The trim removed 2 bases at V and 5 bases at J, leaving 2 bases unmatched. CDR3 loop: CAWSPGLAGGETQYF. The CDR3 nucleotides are TGTGCCTGGAGTCCGGGACTAGCGGGAGGGGAGACCCAGTACTTC.

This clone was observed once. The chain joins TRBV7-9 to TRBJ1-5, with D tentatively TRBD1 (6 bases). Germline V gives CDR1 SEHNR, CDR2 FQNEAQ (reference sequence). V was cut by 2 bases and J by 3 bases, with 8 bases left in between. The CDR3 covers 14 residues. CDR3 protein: CASSLPGANQPQHF. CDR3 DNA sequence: TGTGCCAGCAGCTTACCAGGGGCCAATCAGCCCCAGCATTTT.